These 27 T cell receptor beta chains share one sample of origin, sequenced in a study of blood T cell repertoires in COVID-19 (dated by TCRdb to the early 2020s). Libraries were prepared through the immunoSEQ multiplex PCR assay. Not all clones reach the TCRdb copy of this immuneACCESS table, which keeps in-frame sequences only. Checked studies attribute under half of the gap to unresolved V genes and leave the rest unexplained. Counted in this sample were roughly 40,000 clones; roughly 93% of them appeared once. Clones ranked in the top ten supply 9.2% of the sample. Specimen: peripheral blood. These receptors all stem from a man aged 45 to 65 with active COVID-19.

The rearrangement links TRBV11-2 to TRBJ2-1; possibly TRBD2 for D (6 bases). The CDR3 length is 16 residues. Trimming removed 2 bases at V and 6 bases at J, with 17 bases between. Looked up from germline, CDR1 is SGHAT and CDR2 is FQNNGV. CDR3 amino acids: CASSLPGGISPNEQFF. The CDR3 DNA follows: TGTGCCAGCAGCTTACCCGGCGGGATCTCCCCCAATGAGCAGTTCTTC.

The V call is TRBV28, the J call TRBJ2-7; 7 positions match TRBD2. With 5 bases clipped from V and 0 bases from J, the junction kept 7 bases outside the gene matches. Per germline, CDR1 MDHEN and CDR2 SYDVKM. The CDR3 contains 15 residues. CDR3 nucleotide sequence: TGTGCCAGCAGTGCCAGCGGGACGTCCTCCTACGAGCAGTACTTC. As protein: CASSASGTSSYEQYF.

CDR3 in amino acids: CASSSPTAYPNYGYTF. The CDR3 DNA follows: TGTGCCAGCAGCTCTCCGACAGCGTACCCTAACTATGGCTACACCTTC. This sequence joins TRBV7-2 and TRBJ1-2; D may be TRBD1 (5 bases). This CDR3 has 16 amino acids. V was clipped by 4 bases and J by 0 bases, with 15 bases between them. CDR1 is SGHTA, CDR2 FQGNSA, per germline.

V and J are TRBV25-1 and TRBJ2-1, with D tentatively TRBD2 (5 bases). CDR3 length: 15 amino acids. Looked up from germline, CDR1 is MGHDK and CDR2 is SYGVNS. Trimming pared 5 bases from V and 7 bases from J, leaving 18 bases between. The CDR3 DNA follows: TGTGCCAGCAGTAACTCGAGGGAGTTGAGTAATGAGCAGTTCTTC. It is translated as CASSNSRELSNEQFF.

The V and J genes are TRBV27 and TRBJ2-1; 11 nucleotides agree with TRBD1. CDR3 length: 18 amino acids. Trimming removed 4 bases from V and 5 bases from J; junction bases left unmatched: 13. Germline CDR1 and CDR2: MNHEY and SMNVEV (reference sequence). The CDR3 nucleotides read TGTGCCAGCAGTTGGGCCCTGCCCGGGACAGGGGGTAACAATGAGCAGTTCTTC. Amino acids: CASSWALPGTGGNNEQFF.

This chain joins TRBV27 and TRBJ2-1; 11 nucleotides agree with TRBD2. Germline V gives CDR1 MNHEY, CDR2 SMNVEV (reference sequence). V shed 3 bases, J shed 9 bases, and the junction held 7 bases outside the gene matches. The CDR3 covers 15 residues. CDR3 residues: CASSLGGTSGGEQFF. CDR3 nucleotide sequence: TGTGCCAGCAGTTTGGGGGGGACTAGCGGAGGTGAGCAGTTCTTC.

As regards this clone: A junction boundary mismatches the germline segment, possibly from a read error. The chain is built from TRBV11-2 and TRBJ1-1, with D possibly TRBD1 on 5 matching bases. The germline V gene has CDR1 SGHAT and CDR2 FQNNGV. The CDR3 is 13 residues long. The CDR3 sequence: CVSSLDRDSEAFF. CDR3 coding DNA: TGTGTCAGCAGCTTAGATCGGGACTCTGAAGCTTTCTTT.

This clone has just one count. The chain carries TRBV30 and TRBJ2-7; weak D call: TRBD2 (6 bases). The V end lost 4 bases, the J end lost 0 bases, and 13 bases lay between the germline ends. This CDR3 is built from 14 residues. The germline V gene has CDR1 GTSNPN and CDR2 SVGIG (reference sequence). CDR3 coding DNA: TGTGCCTGGAAAACGTCCGGGAGCTCCTACGAGCAGTACTTC. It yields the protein CAWKTSGSSYEQYF.

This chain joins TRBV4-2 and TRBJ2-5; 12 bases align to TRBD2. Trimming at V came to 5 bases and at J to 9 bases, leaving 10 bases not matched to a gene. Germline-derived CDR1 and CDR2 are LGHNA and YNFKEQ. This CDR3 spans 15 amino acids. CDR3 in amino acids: CASSSGTSGWVAQYF. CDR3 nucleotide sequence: TGTGCCAGCAGCTCTGGGACTAGCGGGTGGGTGGCCCAGTACTTC.

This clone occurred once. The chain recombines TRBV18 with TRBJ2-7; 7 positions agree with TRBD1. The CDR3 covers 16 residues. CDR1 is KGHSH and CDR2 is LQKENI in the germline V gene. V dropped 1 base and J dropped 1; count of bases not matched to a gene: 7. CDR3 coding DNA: TGTGCCAGCTCACCACGCTCAGGGGGAGATTCCTACGAGCAGTACTTC. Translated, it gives CASSPRSGGDSYEQYF.

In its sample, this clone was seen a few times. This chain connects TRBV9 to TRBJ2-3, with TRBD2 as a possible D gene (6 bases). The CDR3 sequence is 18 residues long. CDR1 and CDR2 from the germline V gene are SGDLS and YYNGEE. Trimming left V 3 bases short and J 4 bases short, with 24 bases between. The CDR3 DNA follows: TGTGCCAGCAGCGCCGCCTCCGGGACTGAACCAAATCCAGATACGCAGTATTTT. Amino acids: CASSAASGTEPNPDTQYF.

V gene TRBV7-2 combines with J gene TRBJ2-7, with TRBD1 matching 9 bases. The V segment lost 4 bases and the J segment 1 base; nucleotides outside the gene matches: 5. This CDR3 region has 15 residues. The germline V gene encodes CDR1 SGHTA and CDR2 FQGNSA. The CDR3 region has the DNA TGTGCCAGCAGCTGGGGACAGGGTGGATCCTACGAGCAGTACTTC. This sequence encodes CASSWGQGGSYEQYF.

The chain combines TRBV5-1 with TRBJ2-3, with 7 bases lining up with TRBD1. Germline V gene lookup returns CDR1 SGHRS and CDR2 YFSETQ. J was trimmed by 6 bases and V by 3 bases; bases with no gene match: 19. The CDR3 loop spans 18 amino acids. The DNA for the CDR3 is TGCGCCAGCAGCTCCCTAGATGACAGGGACCAACGTGAGGATACGCAGTATTTT. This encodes CASSSLDDRDQREDTQYF.

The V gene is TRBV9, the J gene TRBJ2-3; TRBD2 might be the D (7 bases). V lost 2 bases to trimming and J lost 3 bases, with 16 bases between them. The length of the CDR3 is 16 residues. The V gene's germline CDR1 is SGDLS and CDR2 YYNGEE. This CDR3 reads CASSVSEGGGTDTQYF. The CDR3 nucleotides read TGTGCCAGCAGCGTTTCTGAGGGAGGGGGAACAGATACGCAGTATTTT.

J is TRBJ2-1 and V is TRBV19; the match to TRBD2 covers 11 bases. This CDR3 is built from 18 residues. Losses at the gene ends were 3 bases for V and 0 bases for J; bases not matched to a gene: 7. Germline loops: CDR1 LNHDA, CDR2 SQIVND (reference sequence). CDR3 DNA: TGTGCCAGTAGTATCCCCTCACTAGCGGGAGTCTCCTACAATGAGCAGTTCTTC. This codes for CASSIPSLAGVSYNEQFF.

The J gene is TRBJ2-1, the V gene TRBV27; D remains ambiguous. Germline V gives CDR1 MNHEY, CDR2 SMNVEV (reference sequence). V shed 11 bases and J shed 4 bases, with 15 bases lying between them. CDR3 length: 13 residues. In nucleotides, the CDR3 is TGTGCCTGCGCGAGAGCCTCTTACAATGAGCAGTTCTTC. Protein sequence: CACARASYNEQFF.

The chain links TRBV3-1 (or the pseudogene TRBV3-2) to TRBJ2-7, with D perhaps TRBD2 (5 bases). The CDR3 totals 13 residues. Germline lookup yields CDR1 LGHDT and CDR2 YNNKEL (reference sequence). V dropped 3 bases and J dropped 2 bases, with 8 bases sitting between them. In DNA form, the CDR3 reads TGTGCCAGCAGCCAGTCCGGGGCCTACGAGCAGTACTTC. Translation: CASSQSGAYEQYF.

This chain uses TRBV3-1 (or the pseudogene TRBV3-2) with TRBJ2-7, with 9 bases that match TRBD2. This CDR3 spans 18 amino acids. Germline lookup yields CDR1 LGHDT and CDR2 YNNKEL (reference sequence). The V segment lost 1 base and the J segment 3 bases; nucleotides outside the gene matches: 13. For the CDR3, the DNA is TGTGCCAGCAGCCAAGGGGCGTATAGCGGGAGTGGAATCTACGAGCAGTACTTC. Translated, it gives CASSQGAYSGSGIYEQYF.

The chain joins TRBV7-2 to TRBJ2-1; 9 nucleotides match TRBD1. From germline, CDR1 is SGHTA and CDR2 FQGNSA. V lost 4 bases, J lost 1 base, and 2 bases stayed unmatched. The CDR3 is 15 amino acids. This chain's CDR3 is CASSWGQGSYNEQFF. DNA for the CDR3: TGTGCCAGCAGCTGGGGACAGGGATCCTACAATGAGCAGTTCTTC.

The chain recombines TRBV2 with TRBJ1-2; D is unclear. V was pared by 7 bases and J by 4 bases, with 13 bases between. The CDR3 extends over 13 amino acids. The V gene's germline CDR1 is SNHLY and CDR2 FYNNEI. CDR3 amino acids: CASKGEGGYGYTF. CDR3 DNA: TGTGCCAGCAAGGGAGAAGGTGGCTATGGCTACACCTTC.

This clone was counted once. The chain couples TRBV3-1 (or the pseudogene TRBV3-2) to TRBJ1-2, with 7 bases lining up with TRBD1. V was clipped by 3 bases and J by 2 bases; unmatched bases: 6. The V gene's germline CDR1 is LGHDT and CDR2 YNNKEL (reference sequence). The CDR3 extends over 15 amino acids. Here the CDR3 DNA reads TGTGCCAGCAGCCACCGGGACAGCCCAAACTATGGCTACACCTTC. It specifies CASSHRDSPNYGYTF.

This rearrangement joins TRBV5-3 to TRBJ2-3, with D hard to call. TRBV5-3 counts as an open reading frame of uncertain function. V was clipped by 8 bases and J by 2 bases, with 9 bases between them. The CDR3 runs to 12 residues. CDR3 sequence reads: CASYSFTDTQYF. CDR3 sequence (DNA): TGTGCCAGCTACAGTTTCACAGATACGCAGTATTTT.

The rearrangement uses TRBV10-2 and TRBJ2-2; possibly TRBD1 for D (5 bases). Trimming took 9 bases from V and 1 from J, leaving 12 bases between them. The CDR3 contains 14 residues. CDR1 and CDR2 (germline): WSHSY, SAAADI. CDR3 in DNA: TGCGCCAGGGGGCAGGGCTTGAACACCGGGGAGCTGTTTTTT. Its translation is CARGQGLNTGELFF.

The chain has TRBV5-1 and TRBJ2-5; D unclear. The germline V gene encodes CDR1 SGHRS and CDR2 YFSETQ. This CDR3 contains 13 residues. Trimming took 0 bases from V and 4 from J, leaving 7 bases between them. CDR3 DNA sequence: TGCGCCAGCAGCTTGGCTTCCAGAGAGACCCAGTACTTC. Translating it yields CASSLASRETQYF.

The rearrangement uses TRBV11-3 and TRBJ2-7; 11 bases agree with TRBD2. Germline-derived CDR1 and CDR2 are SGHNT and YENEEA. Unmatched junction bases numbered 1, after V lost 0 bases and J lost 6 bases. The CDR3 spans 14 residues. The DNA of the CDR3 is TGTGCCAGCAGCTTAGAAGGGACTAGCGGCGAGCAGTACTTC. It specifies CASSLEGTSGEQYF.

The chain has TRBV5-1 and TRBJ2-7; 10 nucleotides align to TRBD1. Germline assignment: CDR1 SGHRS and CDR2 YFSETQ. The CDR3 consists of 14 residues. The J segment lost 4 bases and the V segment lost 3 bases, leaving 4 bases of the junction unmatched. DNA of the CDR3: TGCGCCAGCAGCTCCGGGACAGGGGAGTACGAGCAGTACTTC. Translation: CASSSGTGEYEQYF.

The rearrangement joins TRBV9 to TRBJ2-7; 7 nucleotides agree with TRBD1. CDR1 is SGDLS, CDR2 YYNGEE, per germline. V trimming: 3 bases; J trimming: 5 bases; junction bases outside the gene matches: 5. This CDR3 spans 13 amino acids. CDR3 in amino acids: CASSDRQGHEQYF. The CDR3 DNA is TGTGCCAGCAGCGACCGACAGGGCCACGAGCAGTACTTC.